Below are 13 T cell receptor beta chains sequenced from a single sample in a study of post-analysis software for immune sequencing data. General observations from the study: TRBV5-6, TRBV5-1 and TRBV20-1 belonged to a set of about five TRBV segments that were more frequent in patients than controls.

No cognate antigen is known for these TCRs. Unique molecular identifiers were present in the TCR beta cDNA libraries. TCRdb analysed the PCR reads with MiXCR anew, one entry per CDR3 protein. The sample lists roughly 800,000 distinct CDR3 sequences, roughly 50% occurring once. Sample: blood. These receptors were taken from a girl between 10 and 17 years old with multiple sclerosis.

The chain carries TRBV29-1 and TRBJ2-1, with D unclear. Germline CDR1 and CDR2: SQVTM and ANQGSEA. V was shortened by 5 bases and J by 8 bases, with 7 bases between the two germline ends. This CDR3 spans 10 amino acids. The CDR3 nucleotides read TGCAGCGTTAGAGAGGATGAGCAGTTCTTC. Its translation is CSVREDEQFF.

The sample holds a few counts of this clonotype. CDR3 region: CASSLGQAKGTQYF. CDR3 bases: TGTGCCAGCAGTCTCGGACAGGCCAAAGGGACCCAGTACTTC. The rearrangement links TRBV28 to TRBJ2-5, with 7 bases lining up with TRBD1. The CDR3 is 14 amino acids. J gave up 7 bases and V 5 bases, and 10 bases lay outside the gene matches. CDR1 is MDHEN, CDR2 SYDVKM, per germline.

The chain employs TRBV2 and TRBJ1-5; no clear D gene. From germline, CDR1 is SNHLY and CDR2 FYNNEI. This CDR3 comprises 13 residues. Trimming removed 8 bases at V and 4 bases at J, with 12 bases between. This CDR3 is CASGHTQNQPQHF. The CDR3 DNA reads as TGTGCCAGCGGGCACACGCAGAATCAGCCCCAGCATTTT.

J is TRBJ2-1 and V is TRBV6-1; 7 nucleotides match TRBD2. V was pared by 3 bases and J by 4 bases, with 3 bases of the junction left unmatched. The CDR3 totals 14 residues. Germline CDR1 reads MNHNS; CDR2 reads SASEGT. CDR3 sequence reads: CASSDGGRYNEQFF. CDR3 nucleotide sequence: TGTGCCAGCAGTGATGGCGGGAGATACAATGAGCAGTTCTTC.

This clonotype was seen more than once but under ten times. The chain recombines TRBV20-1 with TRBJ2-3; D is unclear. Trimming removed 5 bases at V and 6 bases at J, with 12 bases between. Germline CDR1 reads DFQATT; CDR2 reads SNEGSKA (reference sequence). The CDR3 length is 12 residues. This CDR3 reads CSAARDGDTQYF. The CDR3 nucleotides are TGCAGTGCTGCCCGAGACGGGGATACGCAGTATTTT.

The genes are TRBV20-1 and TRBJ2-4, with a tentative D call TRBD1 (6 bases). The better agreement between TRBJ2-7 and the DNA end casts doubt on the J call. This CDR3 has 16 residues. Germline loops: CDR1 DFQATT, CDR2 SNEGSKA (reference sequence). The CDR3 spells CSARDLLGAASYEQYF. DNA of the CDR3: TGCAGTGCTAGAGATCTACTGGGGGCAGCCTCTTACGAGCAGTACTTC.

The table lists this clonotype with a few counts. The J gene is TRBJ2-7, the V gene TRBV3-1; D may match TRBD1 or TRBD2 (5 bases each). The germline CDR1 and CDR2 sequences are LGHDT and YNNKEL (reference sequence). This CDR3 has 14 amino acids. V was pared by 2 bases and J by 6 bases, with 14 bases between. The CDR3 coding sequence is TGTGCCAGCAGCCAAAGGGGCGCTCGGGGCGAGCAGTACTTC. Protein sequence: CASSQRGARGEQYF.

The chain couples TRBV7-9 to TRBJ2-1; D ambiguous. The CDR3 sequence is 13 residues long. Germline CDR1 SEHNR, CDR2 FQNEAQ (reference sequence). V was clipped by 5 bases and J by 16 bases, with 21 bases between them. The CDR3 sequence: CASSADLSAEAFF. CDR3 nucleotides: TGTGCCAGCAGCGCAGACCTTTCAGCTGAAGCTTTCTTC.

The rearrangement joins TRBV6-5 to TRBJ2-3, with 9 bases that match TRBD2. Trimming cost V 2 bases and J 1 base; bases outside gene matches: 7. The CDR3 is 17 residues long. The germline V gene has CDR1 MNHEY and CDR2 SVGAGI. DNA of the CDR3: TGTGCCAGCAGTTACGATCCCACTAGCGGGCGCACAGATACGCAGTATTTT. Its protein product is CASSYDPTSGRTDTQYF.

This clonotype was seen only a few times. This chain connects TRBV7-6 to TRBJ2-3, with D perhaps matching TRBD1 or TRBD2 (6 bases each). Trimming shortened V by 5 bases and J by 1 base, and 19 bases separated the two germline ends. Germline-derived CDR1 and CDR2 are SGHVS and FNYEAQ. There are 17 residues in the CDR3. CDR3 nucleotides: TGTGCCAGCAGCCCCCTCGCCCTGGGGGGCCGCACAGATACGCAGTATTTT. It is translated as CASSPLALGGRTDTQYF.

This clonotype was seen at least ten times. The rearrangement links TRBV5-6 to TRBJ2-1; 7 bases agree with TRBD2. Germline-derived CDR1 and CDR2 are SGHDT and YYEEEE. The V segment lost 0 bases and the J segment 6 bases; nucleotides outside the gene matches: 3. This CDR3 spans 14 amino acids. DNA for the CDR3: TGTGCCAGCAGCTTGGGACTAGCCGTCAATGAGCAGTTCTTC. Translated, it gives CASSLGLAVNEQFF.

The CDR3 loop reads CASSAPYGDTQYF. The CDR3 region has the DNA TGTGCCAGCAGCGCACCCTACGGGGATACGCAGTATTTT. The chain is built from TRBV9 and TRBJ2-3; D unclear. The germline gives CDR1 SGDLS, CDR2 YYNGEE. CDR3 length: 13 amino acids. Trimming removed 3 bases at V and 6 bases at J, with 11 bases between.

The chain uses TRBV12-3 or TRBV12-4 and TRBJ1-6, with 9 bases identical to TRBD1. V dropped 9 bases and J dropped 5; count of bases not matched to a gene: 8. The CDR3 runs to 15 residues. In DNA form, the CDR3 reads TGTGCCAGTCGGACAGGGGCCCTGAATAATTCACCCCTCCACTTT. Translated, it gives CASRTGALNNSPLHF.